This entry features one TCR beta chain sequence. Antigen: not known. The data were produced by immunoSEQ multiplex PCR, yet TCRdb's version contains in-frame clones alone and is incomplete. In the table there are about 120,000 clones, about nine tenths of which are singletons. This specimen belongs to a study of graft-versus-host responses after intestinal transplantation. Turning to the study itself: Isolated intestinal, liver-intestinal, or multivisceral transplants had been given to the recipients. All recipients were given anti-thymocyte globulin induction, and tacrolimus and steroids were then administered for 3 to 4 years. Study-wide points: Allografts of one patient group, those with graft-donor T cell macrochimerism, had high graft-versus-host to host-versus-graft clonal ratios. The recipient marrow held GvH clones, and some of them showed up first in ileum or blood.

Germline V lookup: CDR1 GTSNPN, CDR2 SVGIG (reference sequence). V shed 2 bases and J shed 3 bases, with 17 bases lying between them. The CDR3 sequence is 16 residues long. This rearrangement joins TRBV30 to TRBJ1-5; D may be TRBD1 (5 bases). The sample here was unstimulated CD4+ T cells sorted from spleen or lymph node cells, taken before intestinal transplant. This clonotype was sampled from a human donor who received an intestinal transplant. CDR3 sequence (DNA): TGTGCCTGGAGTCCGTTGGGGGGTCCCATCAATCAGCCCCAGCATTTT. The encoded protein is CAWSPLGGPINQPQHF. The full variable domain, rest sourced from reference TRBV30 and TRBJ1-5, is SQTIHQWPATLVQPVGSPLSLECTVEGTSNPNLYWYRQAAGRGLQLLFYSVGIGQISSEVPQNLSASRPQDRQFILSSKKLLLSDSGFYLCAWSPLGGPINQPQHFGDGTRLSIL.